This T cell receptor beta chain was obtained from a study of siplizumab effects on memory and regulatory T cells. For this clone: Antigen unknown.

Trimming removed 6 bases from V and 9 bases from J, with 15 bases in between. This CDR3 comprises 14 residues. The germline V gene encodes CDR1 MNHNS and CDR2 SASEGT. Produced via immunoSEQ multiplex PCR; TCRdb's table is partial and in-frame only. The table includes around 100,000 clones, over 90% detected once. Overall study findings and caveats: Memory cells seemed less diverse than naive T cells, which seemed major alloresponse contributors.

The rearrangement links TRBV6-1 to TRBJ1-6; no firm D call. The clonotype was recovered from a human donor in good health. Material for sequencing was Tregs sorted from blood. CDR3: CASRSEVVGSPLHF. For the CDR3, the DNA is TGTGCCAGCAGAAGTGAGGTAGTTGGTTCACCCCTCCACTTT.